Following are 16 T cell receptor beta chains from one sample sequenced in a study of blood T cell repertoires in COVID-19. Some clones are missing from TCRdb's copy, which holds only in-frame ones; the method was immunoSEQ multiplex PCR. The repertoire includes about 14,000 clones, roughly 90% of them detected once, and 51% sits in the top ten. The sample comprised peripheral blood. The source of these receptors is a man at least 80 years old with acute or convalescent COVID-19.

This chain links TRBV5-1 with TRBJ2-3; 13 nucleotides line up with TRBD2. There are 18 residues in the CDR3. In germline, CDR1 is SGHRS, CDR2 YFSETQ. J was trimmed by 0 bases and V by 4 bases; bases with no gene match: 8. For the CDR3, the DNA is TGCGCCAGCAGCCGGACTCCGGGACTAGCGGGAAGCACAGATACGCAGTATTTT. Protein: CASSRTPGLAGSTDTQYF.

The chain combines TRBV5-1 with TRBJ1-6; D possibly corresponds to TRBD1 (6 bases). V was clipped by 5 bases and J by 5 bases, with 17 bases between them. This CDR3 contains 16 residues. Germline V gene sequence: CDR1 SGHRS, CDR2 YFSETQ. The CDR3 DNA reads TGCGCCAGCAGGCCAACCCAGGGACAAAATAATTCACCCCTCCACTTT. This encodes CASRPTQGQNNSPLHF.

This clone has more than one count but fewer than ten. V usage is TRBV7-9 and J usage is TRBJ2-4; 8 nucleotides align to TRBD1. Per the germline V gene, CDR1 is SEHNR and CDR2 is FQNEAQ (reference sequence). The CDR3 covers 16 residues. The junction had 5 bases not matched to a gene; V was cut back by 1 base and J by 3 bases. This CDR3 is CASSLVQGAGKNIQYF. The CDR3 DNA reads as TGTGCCAGCAGCTTAGTTCAGGGGGCTGGCAAAAACATTCAGTACTTC.

This chain connects TRBV27 to TRBJ1-1, with 8 positions matching TRBD1. This CDR3 is 12 amino acids long. Losses at the gene ends were 6 bases for V and 10 bases for J; bases not matched to a gene: 7. Germline V gene lookup returns CDR1 MNHEY and CDR2 SMNVEV (reference sequence). The CDR3 DNA is TGTGCCAGCAGCCGGGACAGGAGCCCAGCTTTCTTT. Amino acids: CASSRDRSPAFF.

J is TRBJ2-1 and V is TRBV19; weak D call: TRBD1 (5 bases). Germline V gives CDR1 LNHDA, CDR2 SQIVND (reference sequence). Trimming took off 6 bases at V and 8 bases at J, with 14 bases between the two ends. This CDR3 is built from 13 residues. The CDR3 loop is CASRKSGWHEQFF. CDR3 in DNA: TGTGCCAGTAGGAAATCAGGGTGGCATGAGCAGTTCTTC.

The rearrangement joins TRBV4-1 to TRBJ2-3, with 9 bases matching TRBD2. The trim removed 5 bases at V and 2 bases at J, leaving 8 bases unmatched. The CDR3 sequence is 16 residues long. The V gene's germline CDR1 is MGHRA and CDR2 YSYEKL. CDR3 sequence reads: CASSKTGTSNTDTQYF. CDR3 nucleotides: TGCGCCAGCAGCAAGACCGGGACTAGCAACACAGATACGCAGTATTTT.

V is TRBV10-3 and J is TRBJ2-7, with D possibly matching TRBD2 (5 bases). CDR3 length: 14 residues. V lost 10 bases and J lost 2, with 18 bases in between. Per germline, CDR1 ENHRY and CDR2 SYGVKD. Here the CDR3 reads CATPKRLQAYEQYF. The DNA of the CDR3 is TGTGCCACCCCCAAGCGGCTCCAGGCCTACGAGCAGTACTTC.

This clone was picked up one time. The V call is TRBV7-9, the J call TRBJ2-2; the match to TRBD2 covers 11 bases. CDR3 size: 16 residues. Germline loops: CDR1 SEHNR, CDR2 FQNEAQ (reference sequence). With 4 bases clipped from V and 4 bases from J, the junction kept 5 bases outside the gene matches. Here the CDR3 reads CASSSGTSGATGELFF. The CDR3 DNA reads TGTGCCAGCAGCTCAGGGACTAGCGGAGCCACCGGGGAGCTGTTTTTT.

The chain combines TRBV5-1 with TRBJ1-2; TRBD1 matches at 7 bases. CDR1 SGHRS and CDR2 YFSETQ come from the germline V gene. The V segment lost 3 bases and the J segment 4 bases; nucleotides outside the gene matches: 6. This CDR3 is 14 amino acids long. The CDR3 sequence: CASSWNRDSYGYTF. In DNA, the CDR3 is TGCGCCAGCAGCTGGAATCGGGACAGCTATGGCTACACCTTC.

The chain combines TRBV13 with TRBJ1-2; D remains ambiguous. This CDR3 has 18 amino acids. V was trimmed by 1 base and J by 5 bases, leaving 23 bases between them. The germline gives CDR1 PRHDT, CDR2 FYEKMQ (reference sequence). CDR3 protein: CASSLASLGRHEVYGYTF. DNA of the CDR3: TGTGCCAGCAGCTTAGCAAGTTTGGGGAGACACGAAGTTTATGGCTACACCTTC.

The chain combines TRBV6-7 with TRBJ2-7; TRBD2 might be the D (5 bases). TRBV6-7 is reported as an ORF; its role is uncertain. CDR3 length: 12 residues. Trimming took off 0 bases at V and 5 bases at J, with 5 bases between the two ends. The CDR3 reads CASSYSGDEQYF. The CDR3 bases are TGTGCCAGCAGTTACTCCGGGGACGAGCAGTACTTC.

This rearrangement joins TRBV18 to TRBJ1-1; 8 bases match TRBD1. The CDR3 loop spans 13 amino acids. Germline CDR1 is KGHSH and CDR2 is LQKENI. The ends lost 6 bases at V and 7 bases at J; junction bases unmatched: 7. CDR3 sequence reads: CASSIGQGGEAFF. The CDR3 nucleotides read TGTGCCAGCTCCATCGGACAGGGCGGTGAAGCTTTCTTT.

V usage is TRBV5-8 and J usage is TRBJ1-1; D possibly corresponds to TRBD1 (5 bases). Germline lookup yields CDR1 SGHTS and CDR2 YDEGEE. This CDR3 has 15 residues. V lost 2 bases, J lost 4 bases, and 15 bases lay in between. The CDR3 region is CASSFYKGYITEAFF. The CDR3 region has the DNA TGTGCCAGCAGCTTTTATAAGGGGTATATCACTGAAGCTTTCTTT.

CDR3 sequence (DNA): TGCAGTGCTAGAACGAGTGAGCAGTTCTTC. Amino acid sequence: CSARTSEQFF. The chain employs TRBV20-1 and TRBJ2-1; no clear D. The CDR3 is made up of 10 amino acids. V lost 2 bases to trimming and J lost 9 bases, with 5 bases between them. Germline V gene lookup returns CDR1 DFQATT and CDR2 SNEGSKA (reference sequence).

V gene TRBV19 combines with J gene TRBJ1-2, with 7 positions matching TRBD1. The V gene's germline CDR1 is LNHDA and CDR2 SQIVND (reference sequence). V lost 5 bases, J lost 5 bases, and 17 bases stayed unmatched. This CDR3 comprises 17 residues. The CDR3 sequence is CASSSRDRTDRYYGYTF. The CDR3 DNA is TGTGCCAGTAGTTCCCGGGACAGAACCGACCGTTATTATGGCTACACCTTC.

In its sample, this clone was seen a few times. CDR3 region: CAWSAAGLGEKLFF. The CDR3 DNA follows: TGTGCCTGGAGTGCCGCAGGGTTAGGTGAAAAACTGTTTTTT. This chain joins TRBV30 and TRBJ1-4; weak D call: TRBD1 (5 bases). Trimming left V 1 base short and J 7 bases short, with 13 bases between. CDR3 length equals 14 residues. Looked up from germline, CDR1 is GTSNPN and CDR2 is SVGIG (reference sequence). The complete variable domain, with remaining parts taken from reference TRBV30 and TRBJ1-4, reads SQTIHQWPATLVQPVGSPLSLECTVEGTSNPNLYWYRQAAGRGLQLLFYSVGIGQISSEVPQNLSASRPQDRQFILSSKKLLLSDSGFYLCAWSAAGLGEKLFFGSGTQLSVL.